The 21 T cell receptor beta chains below were found in one sample sequenced in a study of blood T cell repertoires in COVID-19. The assay was immunoSEQ multiplex PCR, and TCRdb's table has in-frame clones only and misses some. The sample holds about 170,000 clones, roughly 84% seen once. Sequencing was performed on peripheral blood. The receptor source for this set is an elderly woman with active or convalescent COVID-19.

CDR3 coding DNA: TGTGCCAGCAGCTACTTCTGGACTAGCGCAGAGACCCAGTACTTC. Encoded protein: CASSYFWTSAETQYF. The V call is TRBV21-1, the J call TRBJ2-5; TRBD2 was called by the table and not checked on the DNA. TRBV21-1 is designated a pseudogene. This CDR3 spans 15 amino acids.

The V gene is TRBV27, the J gene TRBJ2-7; maybe TRBD2 (6 bases). Trimming took 5 bases from V and 3 from J, leaving 14 bases between them. The CDR3 is made up of 14 amino acids. CDR1 is MNHEY and CDR2 is SMNVEV in the germline V gene (reference sequence). The CDR3 region is CASSAGPIRYEQYF. The CDR3 nucleotides are TGTGCCAGCAGTGCGGGACCTATACGCTACGAGCAGTACTTC.

This clone was seen a single time. This chain joins TRBV11-2 and TRBJ2-2; 8 positions agree with TRBD1. V shed 5 bases, J shed 4 bases, and the junction held 6 bases outside the gene matches. The CDR3 consists of 15 residues. The germline CDR1 and CDR2 sequences are SGHAT and FQNNGV. The chain's CDR3 is CASSHGQGVTGELFF. CDR3 coding DNA: TGTGCCAGCAGCCACGGACAGGGAGTCACCGGGGAGCTGTTTTTT.

The table lists this clone with a few counts. The V and J genes are TRBV30 and TRBJ1-5, with 7 bases identical to TRBD1. J lost 3 bases, V lost 4 bases, and 6 bases had no gene match. Germline V gene data show CDR1 as GTSNPN and CDR2 as SVGIG (reference sequence). The CDR3 covers 14 residues. The CDR3 loop is CAWTTGHHNQPQHF. CDR3 DNA: TGTGCCTGGACGACAGGGCACCACAATCAGCCCCAGCATTTT. Filled out from reference TRBV30 and TRBJ1-5, the complete variable domain reads SQTIHQWPATLVQPVGSPLSLECTVEGTSNPNLYWYRQAAGRGLQLLFYSVGIGQISSEVPQNLSASRPQDRQFILSSKKLLLSDSGFYLCAWTTGHHNQPQHFGDGTRLSIL.

The rearrangement links TRBV7-9 to TRBJ2-1; D may be TRBD2 (6 bases). The V gene lost 2 bases and the J gene lost 10 bases, with 15 bases spanning the gap. CDR1 and CDR2 from the germline V gene are SEHNR and FQNEAQ (reference sequence). The CDR3 covers 14 residues. Here the CDR3 reads CASSLLRGPREQFF. CDR3 coding DNA: TGTGCCAGCAGCTTATTGCGGGGCCCCAGAGAGCAGTTCTTC.

This clone was observed once. The chain combines TRBV6-5 with TRBJ2-1; TRBD2 matches at 7 bases. Germline CDR1 MNHEY, CDR2 SVGAGI. This CDR3 is built from 15 residues. Trimming at V came to 6 bases and at J to 6 bases, leaving 11 bases not matched to a gene. DNA for the CDR3: TGTGCCAGCAGCCGACTAGCTCCGAGGGGCAATGAGCAGTTCTTC. Protein sequence: CASSRLAPRGNEQFF.

The rearrangement links TRBV6-5 to TRBJ2-7, with unresolved D. The V gene lost 8 bases and the J gene lost 3 bases, with 8 bases spanning the gap. This CDR3 is 11 amino acids long. Per the germline V gene, CDR1 is MNHEY and CDR2 is SVGAGI. As DNA, the CDR3 is TGTGCCAGCGCCAGGAACTACGAGCAGTACTTC. Its translation: CASARNYEQYF.

The chain employs TRBV12-3 or TRBV12-4 and TRBJ2-5, with 7 bases that match TRBD1. J lost 7 bases, V lost 6 bases, and 8 bases had no gene match. The CDR3 length is 13 residues. CDR3 sequence: CASRGGSLRTQYF. The CDR3 bases are TGTGCCAGCAGAGGGGGCTCCCTTAGGACCCAGTACTTC.

This chain uses TRBV6-5 with TRBJ2-1; D is ambiguous. Germline V gene sequence: CDR1 MNHEY, CDR2 SVGAGI. The CDR3 covers 14 residues. V was cut by 6 bases and J by 2 bases, with 11 bases left in between. The CDR3 bases are TGTGCCAGCAGGGGCCCCGGCACCTACAATGAGCAGTTCTTC. It encodes CASRGPGTYNEQFF.

The rearrangement links TRBV5-1 to TRBJ2-1; a possible D gene is TRBD1 (6 bases). V was shortened by 0 bases and J by 8 bases, with 15 bases between the two germline ends. The CDR3 sequence is 15 residues long. The germline gives CDR1 SGHRS, CDR2 YFSETQ. The CDR3 here is CASSLAGHLMDEQFF. The CDR3 region has the DNA TGCGCCAGCAGCTTGGCGGGACACCTTATGGATGAGCAGTTCTTC.

This clone was found once. The chain is built from TRBV5-6 and TRBJ2-5; D may be TRBD2 (6 bases). The CDR3 extends over 14 amino acids. Per germline, CDR1 SGHDT and CDR2 YYEEEE. V lost 5 bases to trimming and J lost 5 bases, with 16 bases between them. CDR3 in amino acids: CASSRRGRSETQYF. The CDR3 nucleotides are TGTGCCAGCAGTCGGAGGGGCAGGAGTGAGACCCAGTACTTC.

This chain's CDR3 is CASNTRGGNSPLHF. Written as DNA, the CDR3 is TGTGCCAGCAACACCAGAGGAGGTAATTCACCCCTCCACTTT. The genes are TRBV6-6 and TRBJ1-6, with unresolved D. The ends were cut back, 7 bases at V and 6 bases at J, with 13 bases in the middle. Looked up from germline, CDR1 is MNHNY and CDR2 is SVGAGI (reference sequence). The CDR3 runs to 14 residues.

This clone appeared a single time. This chain links TRBV9 with TRBJ2-7, with a possible D match to TRBD1 (7 bases). The CDR3 sequence is 14 residues long. The V gene's germline CDR1 is SGDLS and CDR2 YYNGEE. V gave up 4 bases and J gave up 2 bases, with 13 bases separating them. CDR3 residues: CASSTQGGTYEQYF. CDR3 nucleotide sequence: TGTGCCAGCAGCACCCAGGGGGGAACCTACGAGCAGTACTTC.

This clone was observed at least ten times. This rearrangement joins TRBV5-1 to TRBJ2-2; 9 nucleotides agree with TRBD2. CDR3 size: 15 residues. Germline V gives CDR1 SGHRS, CDR2 YFSETQ. The J segment lost 6 bases and the V segment lost 2 bases, leaving 5 bases of the junction unmatched. The CDR3 region has the DNA TGCGCCAGCAGCTTAGCGGGAGGTATCCCCGGGGAGCTGTTTTTT. Translation: CASSLAGGIPGELFF.

V and J are TRBV19 and TRBJ2-7; 8 bases fit TRBD1. V lost 3 bases and J lost 3; bases outside the gene matches: 4. Germline CDR1 and CDR2: LNHDA and SQIVND (reference sequence). The CDR3 runs 14 residues. In nucleotides, the CDR3 is TGTGCCAGTAGTATTCGGACAGGGCACTACGAGCAGTACTTC. This sequence encodes CASSIRTGHYEQYF.

This clone occurred once. This chain links TRBV28 with TRBJ2-5; TRBD1 might be the D (6 bases). The CDR3 has 14 residues. Germline V gene lookup returns CDR1 MDHEN and CDR2 SYDVKM. The germline V and J ends were trimmed by 2 bases and 5 bases, with 12 bases remaining between them. The CDR3 spells CASSLAGVGETQYF. The CDR3 nucleotides read TGTGCCAGCAGTTTAGCAGGGGTAGGGGAGACCCAGTACTTC.

This chain connects TRBV12-3 or TRBV12-4 to TRBJ1-4, with D possibly being TRBD1 (6 bases). V lost 3 bases, J lost 8 bases, and 7 bases lay in between. The CDR3 runs to 12 residues. CDR3 protein: CASSLTGEKLFF. The CDR3 DNA sequence: TGTGCCAGCAGTTTGACAGGAGAAAAACTGTTTTTT.

This chain joins TRBV3-1 (or the pseudogene TRBV3-2) and TRBJ1-4, with D perhaps matching TRBD1 (6 bases). Trimming shortened V by 1 base and J by 2 bases, and 17 bases separated the two germline ends. This CDR3 is 18 amino acids long. Germline-derived CDR1 and CDR2 are LGHDT and YNNKEL (reference sequence). The CDR3 nucleotides are TGTGCCAGCAGCCAAGGCATACAGGGTAGGGGGACTAATGAAAAACTGTTTTTT. It specifies CASSQGIQGRGTNEKLFF.

The gene calls are TRBV19 and TRBJ1-2, with TRBD1 matching over 9 bases. The length of the CDR3 is 16 residues. V lost 4 bases to trimming and J lost 4 bases; unmatched junction nucleotides: 10. CDR1 and CDR2 from the germline V gene are LNHDA and SQIVND (reference sequence). As DNA, the CDR3 is TGTGCCAGTAGTACGTCCGGGACAGGGTTGGGCTATGGCTACACCTTC. Its translation is CASSTSGTGLGYGYTF.

The genes are TRBV6-1 and TRBJ1-5, with D possibly matching TRBD1 (5 bases). The CDR3 length is 14 residues. The germline CDR1 and CDR2 sequences are MNHNS and SASEGT. The V end was cut by 2 bases, the J end by 7 bases, with 12 bases between. The DNA of the CDR3 is TGTGCCAGCAGTGAAAGGGGCGGGGGGCAGCCCCAGCATTTT. Protein product: CASSERGGGQPQHF.

The chain combines TRBV5-1 with TRBJ1-1, with 7 nucleotides matching TRBD1. J lost 7 bases, V lost 4 bases, and 10 bases had no gene match. The CDR3 loop spans 14 amino acids. CDR1 and CDR2 from the germline V gene are SGHRS and YFSETQ. The CDR3 loop is CASSPGQPEGEAFF. The CDR3 bases are TGCGCCAGCAGCCCGGGACAGCCGGAGGGTGAAGCTTTCTTT.